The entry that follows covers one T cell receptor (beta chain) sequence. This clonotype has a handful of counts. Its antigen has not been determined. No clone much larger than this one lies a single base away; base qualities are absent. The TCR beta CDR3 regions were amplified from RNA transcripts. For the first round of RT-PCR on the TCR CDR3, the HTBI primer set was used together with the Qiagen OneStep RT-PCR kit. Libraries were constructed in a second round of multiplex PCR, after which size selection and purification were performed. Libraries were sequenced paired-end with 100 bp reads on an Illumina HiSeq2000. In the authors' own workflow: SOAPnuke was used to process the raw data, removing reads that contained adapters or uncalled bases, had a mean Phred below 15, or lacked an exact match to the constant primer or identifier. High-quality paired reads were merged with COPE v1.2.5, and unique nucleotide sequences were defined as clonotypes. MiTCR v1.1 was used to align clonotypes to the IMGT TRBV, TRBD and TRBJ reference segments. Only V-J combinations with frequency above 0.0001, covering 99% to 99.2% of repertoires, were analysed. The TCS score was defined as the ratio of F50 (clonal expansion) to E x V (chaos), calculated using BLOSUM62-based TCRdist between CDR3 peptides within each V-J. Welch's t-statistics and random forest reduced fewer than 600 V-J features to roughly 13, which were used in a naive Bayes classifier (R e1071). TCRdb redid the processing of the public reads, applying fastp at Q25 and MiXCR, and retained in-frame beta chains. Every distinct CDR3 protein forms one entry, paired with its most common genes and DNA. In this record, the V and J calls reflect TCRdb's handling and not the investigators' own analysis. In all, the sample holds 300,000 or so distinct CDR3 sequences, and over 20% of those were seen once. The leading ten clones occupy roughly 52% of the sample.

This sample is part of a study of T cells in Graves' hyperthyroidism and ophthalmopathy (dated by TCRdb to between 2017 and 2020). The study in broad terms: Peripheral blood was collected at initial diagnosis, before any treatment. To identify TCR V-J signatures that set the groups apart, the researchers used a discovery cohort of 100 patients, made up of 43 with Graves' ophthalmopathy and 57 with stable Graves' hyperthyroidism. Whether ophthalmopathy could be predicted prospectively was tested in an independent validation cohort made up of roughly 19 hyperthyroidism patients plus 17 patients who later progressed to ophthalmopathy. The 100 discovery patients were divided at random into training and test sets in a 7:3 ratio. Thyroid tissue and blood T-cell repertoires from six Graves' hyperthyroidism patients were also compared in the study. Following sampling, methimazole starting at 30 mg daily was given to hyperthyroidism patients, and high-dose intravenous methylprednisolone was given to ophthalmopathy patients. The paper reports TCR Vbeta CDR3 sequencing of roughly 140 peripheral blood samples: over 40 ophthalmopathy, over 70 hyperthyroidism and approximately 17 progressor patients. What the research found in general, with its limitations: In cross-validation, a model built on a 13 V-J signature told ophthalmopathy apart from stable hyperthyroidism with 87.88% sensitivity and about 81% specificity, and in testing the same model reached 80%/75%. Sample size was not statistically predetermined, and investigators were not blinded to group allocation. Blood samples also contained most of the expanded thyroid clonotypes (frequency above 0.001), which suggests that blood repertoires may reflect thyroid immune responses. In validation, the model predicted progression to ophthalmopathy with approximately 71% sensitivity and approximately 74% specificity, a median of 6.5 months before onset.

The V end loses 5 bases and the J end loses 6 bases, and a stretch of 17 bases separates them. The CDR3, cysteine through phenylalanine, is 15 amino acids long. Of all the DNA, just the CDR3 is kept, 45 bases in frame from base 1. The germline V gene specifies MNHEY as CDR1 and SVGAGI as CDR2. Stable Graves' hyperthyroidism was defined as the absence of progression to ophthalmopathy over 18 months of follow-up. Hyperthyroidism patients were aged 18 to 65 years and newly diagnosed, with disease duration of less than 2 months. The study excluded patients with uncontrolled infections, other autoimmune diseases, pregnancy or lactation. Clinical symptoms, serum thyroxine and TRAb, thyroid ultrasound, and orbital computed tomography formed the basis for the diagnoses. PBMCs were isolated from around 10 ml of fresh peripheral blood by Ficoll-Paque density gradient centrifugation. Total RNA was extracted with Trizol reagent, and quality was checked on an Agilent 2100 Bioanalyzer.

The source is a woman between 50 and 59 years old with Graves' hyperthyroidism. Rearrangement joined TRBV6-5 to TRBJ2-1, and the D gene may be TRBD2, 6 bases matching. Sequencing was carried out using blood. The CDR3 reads CASSPPGGALNEQFF. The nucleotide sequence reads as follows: TGTGCCAGCAGTCCCCCCGGAGGGGCCCTCAATGAGCAGTTCTTC.